This TCR beta chain was captured in a study of cytomegalovirus exposure and HLA in healthy donors. Worth noting for this clone: Its antigen is unidentified.

Primers included in the PCR were 60 Vbeta and 13 Jbeta primers. The repertoire was sequenced with immunoSEQ multiplex PCR; TCRdb's copy has only in-frame clones and lacks some. The sample records 150,000 to 250,000 clones, 82% being singletons. Study-wide points: Exclusion applied to some V segments, including TRBV6-2 and TRBV6-3, as they were indistinguishable. In vitro experiments confirmed that three CMV-associated chains were specific for CMV antigens.

CDR3 length: 14 amino acids. J lost 2 bases, V lost 6 bases, and 5 bases had no gene match. Looked up from germline, CDR1 is MNHEY and CDR2 is SMNVEV (reference sequence). The sequenced sample consisted of PBMCs. The rearrangement links TRBV27 to TRBJ2-7, with 9 bases identical to TRBD1. This receptor was taken from a boy between 2 and 10 years old in good health and CMV-seronegative. The CDR3 protein is CASRTRDRAYEQYF. In DNA, the CDR3 is TGTGCCAGCAGGACCCGGGACAGGGCCTACGAGCAGTACTTC.